This entry lists 31 T cell receptor beta chains sequenced from one sample in a study of regulatory T cells in long-lasting Graves disease. Combining iRepertoire HTBI primers with Arm-PCR of CDR3 regions, the authors built TCR beta libraries. In TCRdb, the multiplex PCR reads were re-called with MiXCR into one record per CDR3 protein. The sample has under 300,000 distinct CDR3 sequences; about 16% are singletons. Indicated time point: newly diagnosed GD, antithyroid drugs for less than 3 months. With RNA extracted from PBMCs as input, the TCR library was made. This specimen was peripheral blood mononuclear cells (PBMCs), taken at new diagnosis, from a patient treated with antithyroid drugs. These TCRs come from a female donor with Graves disease.

This clonotype showed up just a few times. This may be a read error, as it is one base from a much larger clone. The chain combines TRBV24-1 with TRBJ2-1; TRBD2 agrees at 12 bases. Germline V gene sequence: CDR1 KGHDR, CDR2 SFDVKD. The CDR3 has 16 amino acids. The CDR3 region has the DNA TGTGCCACCAGTGACCCCGGACTAGCGGGGAACAATGAGCAGCTCTTC. Its protein is CATSDPGLAGNNEQLF.

This clonotype was seen at least ten times. This chain's CDR3 is CSAGQGSDEQYF. The CDR3 region has the DNA TGCAGCGCAGGACAGGGGAGCGACGAGCAGTACTTC. V and J are TRBV29-1 and TRBJ2-7; 9 bases align to TRBD1. The CDR3 extends over 12 amino acids. CDR1 is SQVTM and CDR2 is ANQGSEA in the germline V gene. The J segment lost 5 bases and the V segment lost 7 bases, leaving 6 bases of the junction unmatched.

This clonotype was recorded many times. The chain combines TRBV24-1 with TRBJ2-2, with 7 bases aligning to TRBD1. Germline values: CDR1 KGHDR, CDR2 SFDVKD. The CDR3 is 15 amino acids. V was pared by 11 bases and J by 1 base, with 9 bases of the junction left unmatched. CDR3 sequence: CASQTGSLNTGELFF. Written as DNA, the CDR3 is TGTGCCAGCCAGACAGGGTCTTTGAACACCGGGGAGCTGTTTTTT.

This clonotype occurred once. A much larger clone sits a single nucleotide away, making a read error possible. The genes are TRBV28 and TRBJ2-7; TRBD2 matches 8 bases. Germline loops: CDR1 MDHEN, CDR2 SYDVKM. This CDR3 has 17 amino acids. V was pared by 8 bases and J by 7 bases, with 22 bases of the junction left unmatched. This CDR3 reads CASREGAGGPGYNEQYF. The CDR3 DNA is TGTGCCAGCCGCGAAGGGGCGGGGGGCCCGGGTTACAATGAGCAGTACTTC.

This clonotype was observed at least ten times. The rearrangement uses TRBV28 and TRBJ1-5; 8 positions agree with TRBD1. The CDR3 length is 16 residues. Losses at the gene ends were 6 bases for V and 3 bases for J; bases not matched to a gene: 10. The V gene's germline CDR1 is MDHEN and CDR2 SYDVKM. CDR3 sequence (DNA): TGTGCCAGCAGAACGATCAGGACAGGGTTCAATCAGCCCCAGCATTTT. It is translated as CASRTIRTGFNQPQHF.

Ten or more counts support this clonotype. The V gene is TRBV20-1, the J gene TRBJ1-3, with 11 positions matching TRBD1. V was pared by 1 base and J by 2 bases, with 1 base of the junction left unmatched. CDR3 length: 15 amino acids. The germline gives CDR1 DFQATT, CDR2 SNEGSKA (reference sequence). For the CDR3, the DNA is TGCAGTGCTAGAGGGGGACAGGGGGCTGGAAACACCATATATTTT. Its protein product is CSARGGQGAGNTIYF.

This clonotype was observed many times. The V call is TRBV4-1, the J call TRBJ2-3; TRBD2 agrees at 7 bases. The CDR3 has 15 amino acids. V gave up 1 base and J gave up 6 bases; unmatched junction bases: 7. The germline V gene encodes CDR1 MGHRA and CDR2 YSYEKL. CDR3 amino acids: CASSQGGGPGDTQYF. DNA of the CDR3: TGCGCCAGCAGCCAAGGGGGAGGGCCCGGCGATACGCAGTATTTT.

This clonotype was recorded many times. The rearrangement joins TRBV18 to TRBJ2-3; D uncertain. V dropped 3 bases and J dropped 3 bases, with 4 bases sitting between them. The CDR3 loop spans 12 amino acids. Germline loops: CDR1 KGHSH, CDR2 LQKENI. CDR3 sequence reads: CASSPQTDTQYF. The DNA of the CDR3 is TGTGCCAGCTCACCCCAGACAGATACGCAGTATTTT.

In its sample, this clonotype was seen many times. The chain couples TRBV19 to TRBJ1-2; unclear D gene. The length of the CDR3 is 16 residues. Germline CDR1 LNHDA, CDR2 SQIVND (reference sequence). V was shortened by 1 base and J by 4 bases, with 16 bases between the two germline ends. The CDR3 DNA follows: TGTGCCAGTAGTATAGTAGGGAACAGTGCCTTCTATGGCTACACCTTC. Its translation: CASSIVGNSAFYGYTF.

The chain has TRBV7-2 and TRBJ1-5; TRBD1 aligns across 11 bases. Germline assignment: CDR1 SGHTA and CDR2 FQGNSA. The CDR3 contains 15 residues. V lost 4 bases and J lost 5; bases outside the gene matches: 4. CDR3 coding DNA: TGTGCCAGCAGCTGGGGGACAGGGGGTGATCAGCCCCAGCATTTT. Amino acid sequence: CASSWGTGGDQPQHF.

This clonotype was counted ten times or more. The chain employs TRBV24-1 and TRBJ2-2; D uncertain. The germline V gene has CDR1 KGHDR and CDR2 SFDVKD. Trimming cost V 7 bases and J 5 bases, with 4 bases left between them. The CDR3 is 11 amino acids. The CDR3 reads CATRDTGELFF. The CDR3 DNA sequence: TGTGCCACCAGGGATACCGGGGAGCTGTTTTTT.

This clonotype showed up many times. The chain couples TRBV5-8 to TRBJ2-7; 10 bases map to TRBD2. Germline V gene lookup returns CDR1 SGHTS and CDR2 YDEGEE. The ends lost 5 bases at V and 5 bases at J; junction bases unmatched: 10. This CDR3 is built from 15 residues. The CDR3 sequence: CASRMSGRVSHEQYF. The CDR3 DNA follows: TGTGCCAGCAGGATGAGCGGGAGGGTAAGCCACGAGCAGTACTTC.

Many counts were recorded for this clonotype. The chain joins TRBV19 to TRBJ2-7, with D perhaps assigned TRBD1 or TRBD2 (5 bases each). Germline V gives CDR1 LNHDA, CDR2 SQIVND (reference sequence). The V end was cut by 7 bases, the J end by 1 base, with 17 bases between. The CDR3 totals 15 residues. This CDR3 reads CASNDGAERSYEQYF. Here the CDR3 DNA reads TGTGCCAGTAACGATGGGGCAGAGCGGTCCTACGAGCAGTACTTC.

This clonotype showed up many times. The chain's CDR3 is CASSRTGGSGELFF. DNA for the CDR3: TGTGCCAGCTCGAGGACAGGGGGCTCCGGGGAGCTGTTTTTT. J is TRBJ2-2 and V is TRBV6-1, with 11 nucleotides matching TRBD1. Germline values: CDR1 MNHNS, CDR2 SASEGT. V lost 8 bases, J lost 6 bases, and 5 bases stayed unmatched. This CDR3 is 14 amino acids long.

The rearrangement uses TRBV28 and TRBJ2-7; D perhaps matches TRBD2 (5 bases). V was clipped by 5 bases and J by 2 bases, with 16 bases between them. In germline, CDR1 is MDHEN, CDR2 SYDVKM. CDR3 length: 15 residues. This CDR3 reads CASSLRVGITYEQYF. Here the CDR3 DNA reads TGTGCCAGCAGTCTGAGGGTAGGGATCACCTACGAGCAGTACTTC.

There are many counts of this clonotype. The CDR3 spells CASSRGQGYGYTF. The CDR3 DNA follows: TGTGCCAGCAGCCGCGGACAGGGCTATGGCTACACCTTC. The rearrangement joins TRBV7-2 to TRBJ1-2; 8 positions match TRBD1. Germline values: CDR1 SGHTA, CDR2 FQGNSA. J gave up 4 bases and V 5 bases, and 3 bases lay outside the gene matches. The CDR3 totals 13 residues.

The CDR3 DNA sequence: TGTGCCAGCGGCCGGGACACTCCCCCTGGAGAGCAGTACTTC. It codes for CASGRDTPPGEQYF. J is TRBJ2-7 and V is TRBV2, with D perhaps matching TRBD1 (6 bases). Germline assignment: CDR1 SNHLY and CDR2 FYNNEI. CDR3 length equals 14 residues. Trimming took 8 bases from V and 7 from J, leaving 21 bases between them.

In its sample, this clonotype was seen many times. The chain recombines TRBV7-9 with TRBJ2-1; D unclear. The DNA end is more similar to TRBJ2-5, so the J call may be wrong. Looked up from germline, CDR1 is SEHNR and CDR2 is FQNEAQ (reference sequence). The CDR3 length is 14 residues. CDR3 nucleotide sequence: TGTGCCAGCAGCTTGCCCGGGTGGGGAGAGACCCAGTACTTC. It yields the protein CASSLPGWGETQYF.

This clonotype was counted many times. The chain recombines TRBV12-3 or TRBV12-4 with TRBJ1-2, with D unresolved. Trimming shortened V by 3 bases and J by 4 bases, and 15 bases separated the two germline ends. The CDR3 is made up of 15 amino acids. DNA of the CDR3: TGTGCCAGCAGTTTCTCTCGGGGAGCCCGCTATGGCTACACCTTC. Translating it yields CASSFSRGARYGYTF.

This clonotype has a count of ten or more. This chain links TRBV27 with TRBJ2-7, with TRBD1 matching 9 bases. CDR1 MNHEY and CDR2 SMNVEV come from the germline V gene (reference sequence). V was pared by 0 bases and J by 2 bases, with 2 bases of the junction left unmatched. The CDR3 spans 15 residues. The CDR3 sequence: CASSLSGQGTYEQYF. DNA for the CDR3: TGTGCCAGCAGTTTATCTGGACAGGGGACCTACGAGCAGTACTTC.

Ten or more counts support this clonotype. The genes are TRBV30 and TRBJ1-2; D is possibly TRBD1 (5 bases). This CDR3 spans 13 amino acids. Germline CDR1 is GTSNPN and CDR2 is SVGIG (reference sequence). The ends were cut back, 0 bases at V and 3 bases at J, with 8 bases in the middle. CDR3 loop: CAWSVGVYYGYTF. The CDR3 bases are TGTGCCTGGAGTGTAGGGGTATACTATGGCTACACCTTC. Full variable domain (missing parts from reference TRBV30 and TRBJ1-2): SQTIHQWPATLVQPVGSPLSLECTVEGTSNPNLYWYRQAAGRGLQLLFYSVGIGQISSEVPQNLSASRPQDRQFILSSKKLLLSDSGFYLCAWSVGVYYGYTFGSGTRLTVV.

This chain links TRBV2 with TRBJ2-3; tentatively, D is TRBD1 or TRBD2 (7 bases each). Germline V gene lookup returns CDR1 SNHLY and CDR2 FYNNEI. This CDR3 contains 16 residues. The germline V and J ends were trimmed by 5 bases and 3 bases, with 18 bases remaining between them. The CDR3 bases are TGTGCCAGCAGTAAGCCTCGACAGGGAGGGACAGATACGCAGTATTTT. It translates to CASSKPRQGGTDTQYF.

This clonotype has a count of ten or more. The chain carries TRBV6-2 or TRBV6-3 and TRBJ2-1; 11 bases agree with TRBD2. The ends lost 0 bases at V and 6 bases at J; junction bases unmatched: 13. The CDR3 sequence is 19 residues long. Germline CDR1 and CDR2: MNHEY and SVGEGT. Here the CDR3 reads CASSYSWASGRPGVNEQFF. The DNA for the CDR3 is TGTGCCAGCAGTTACTCTTGGGCTAGCGGGAGGCCAGGGGTCAATGAGCAGTTCTTC.

The chain carries TRBV27 and TRBJ1-5; 12 bases line up with TRBD1. Germline assignment: CDR1 MNHEY and CDR2 SMNVEV (reference sequence). This CDR3 spans 18 amino acids. V shed 2 bases, J shed 6 bases, and the junction held 11 bases outside the gene matches. The CDR3 loop reads CASSLRPRDRGRSQPQHF. CDR3 nucleotides: TGTGCCAGCAGTTTAAGGCCCCGGGACAGGGGGCGAAGTCAGCCCCAGCATTTT.

This clonotype was detected ten times or more. The chain combines TRBV20-1 with TRBJ1-2; TRBD1 matches at 12 bases. CDR1 is DFQATT and CDR2 is SNEGSKA in the germline V gene (reference sequence). The V gene end was trimmed by 4 bases and the J gene end by 4 bases; junction bases not matched to a gene: 13. The CDR3 covers 17 residues. CDR3 sequence: CSATDPGQGAKSYGYTF. CDR3 nucleotides: TGCAGTGCTACCGACCCGGGACAGGGGGCGAAGTCCTATGGCTACACCTTC.

This clonotype was seen ten or more times. The chain recombines TRBV7-3 with TRBJ2-7, with TRBD1 matching 11 bases. Germline V lookup: CDR1 SGHTA, CDR2 FQGTGA. The ends lost 3 bases at V and 4 bases at J; junction bases unmatched: 5. This CDR3 contains 15 residues. The DNA for the CDR3 is TGTGCCAGCAGCTTTACCGGGACAGGGGGTTACGAGCAGTACTTC. Translated, it gives CASSFTGTGGYEQYF.

This clonotype was found many times. The chain carries TRBV27 and TRBJ2-7, with unresolved D. Trimming stripped 7 bases from V and 4 bases from J, with 11 bases between. The CDR3 is 12 amino acids. Germline loops: CDR1 MNHEY, CDR2 SMNVEV (reference sequence). CDR3 DNA: TGTGCCAGCACCCTGTGCCAGTACGAGCAGTACTTC. Residues: CASTLCQYEQYF.

This clonotype came up many times. The chain is built from TRBV6-5 and TRBJ1-1; maybe TRBD1 (5 bases). Germline V lookup: CDR1 MNHEY, CDR2 SVGAGI. The V end was cut by 4 bases, the J end by 6 bases, with 15 bases between. This CDR3 is built from 14 residues. The DNA of the CDR3 is TGTGCCAGCAGTTCGTACGGGGGTTGGTCTGAAGCTTTCTTT. This translates into CASSSYGGWSEAFF.

Concerning this clonotype: This likely traces to a read error, being one base from a far larger clone. The chain carries TRBV28 and TRBJ2-1; 7 bases line up with TRBD1. The germline CDR1 and CDR2 sequences are MDHEN and SYDVKM. Germline trimming cut 8 bases from V and 1 base from J; bases unmatched to any gene: 14. CDR3 size: 17 residues. The CDR3 sequence: CASGQGEVADSYNEQFF. The DNA for the CDR3 is TGTGCCAGCGGCCAGGGGGAAGTGGCGGATTCCTACAATGAGCAGTTCTTC.

Details on this clonotype: Since a far larger clone is one base different, this is likely a read error. The chain is built from TRBV7-2 and TRBJ2-3, with a tentative D call TRBD1 (5 bases). V was clipped by 1 base and J by 2 bases, with 7 bases between them. Per the germline V gene, CDR1 is SGHTA and CDR2 is FQGNSA. CDR3 size: 14 residues. The CDR3 bases are TGTGCCAGCAGCTTAGGCAGGGCCACAGATACGCAGTATTTT. Translated: CASSLGRATDTQYF.

In this sample, this clonotype turned up many times. The chain couples TRBV7-2 to TRBJ2-3, with D perhaps matching TRBD2 (6 bases). Germline values: CDR1 SGHTA, CDR2 FQGNSA. The V and J ends lost 4 bases and 0 bases respectively, with 8 bases between them. CDR3 length equals 14 residues. CDR3: CASSSSASTDTQYF. In nucleotides, the CDR3 is TGTGCCAGCAGCTCTAGCGCAAGCACAGATACGCAGTATTTT.